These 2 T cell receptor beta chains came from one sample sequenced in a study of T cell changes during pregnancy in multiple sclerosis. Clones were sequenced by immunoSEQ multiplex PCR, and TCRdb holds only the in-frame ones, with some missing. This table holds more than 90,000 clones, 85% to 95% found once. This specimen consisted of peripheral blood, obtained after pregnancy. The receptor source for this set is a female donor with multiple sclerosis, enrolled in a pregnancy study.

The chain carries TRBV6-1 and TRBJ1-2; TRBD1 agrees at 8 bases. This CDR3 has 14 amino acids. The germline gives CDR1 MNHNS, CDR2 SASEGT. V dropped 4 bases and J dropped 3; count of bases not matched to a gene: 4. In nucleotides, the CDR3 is TGTGCCAGCAGTGTCCTACAGGGGGACTATGGCTACACCTTC. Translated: CASSVLQGDYGYTF.

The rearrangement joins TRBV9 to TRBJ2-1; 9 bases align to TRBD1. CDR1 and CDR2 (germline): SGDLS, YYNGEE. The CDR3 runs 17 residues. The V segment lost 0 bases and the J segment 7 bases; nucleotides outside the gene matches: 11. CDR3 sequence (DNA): TGTGCCAGCAGCGTAGGGGTCGGAGGACAGGGGTTTAATGAGCAGTTCTTC. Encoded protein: CASSVGVGGQGFNEQFF.